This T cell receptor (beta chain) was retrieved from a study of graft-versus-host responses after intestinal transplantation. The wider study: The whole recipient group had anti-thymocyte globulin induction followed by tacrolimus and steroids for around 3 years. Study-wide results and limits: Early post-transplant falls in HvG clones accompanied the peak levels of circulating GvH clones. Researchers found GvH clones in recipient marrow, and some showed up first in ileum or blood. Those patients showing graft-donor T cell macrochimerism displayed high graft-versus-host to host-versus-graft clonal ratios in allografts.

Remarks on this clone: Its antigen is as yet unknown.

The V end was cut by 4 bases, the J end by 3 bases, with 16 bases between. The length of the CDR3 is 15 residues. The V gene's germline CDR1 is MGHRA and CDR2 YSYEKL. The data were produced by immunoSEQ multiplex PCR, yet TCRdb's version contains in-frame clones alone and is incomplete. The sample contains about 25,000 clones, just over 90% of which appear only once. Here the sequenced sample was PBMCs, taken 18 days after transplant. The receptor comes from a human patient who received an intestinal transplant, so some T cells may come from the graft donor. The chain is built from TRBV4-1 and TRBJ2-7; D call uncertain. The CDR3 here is CASSPEDADLYEQYF. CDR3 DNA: TGCGCCAGCAGCCCCGAGGACGCGGACCTCTACGAGCAGTACTTC.